The 14 T cell receptor beta chains below all came from one sample that was sequenced in a study of shared clonotypes between healthy human individuals. Sequencing was performed with immunoSEQ multiplex PCR; in TCRdb, only in-frame clones are kept and a portion is missing. This sample has fewer than 600,000 clones, with around 76% found just once. Sequenced sample: PBMCs. The source is a woman in her thirties or forties in good health. Some clones in this sample may be carry-over from other donors' samples.

The chain is built from TRBV18 and TRBJ1-1, with D perhaps matching TRBD1 (6 bases). V lost 1 base, J lost 3 bases, and 9 bases lay in between. The CDR3 runs 14 residues. Germline CDR1 KGHSH, CDR2 LQKENI. CDR3 residues: CASSPQGDDTEAFF. The CDR3 coding sequence is TGTGCCAGCTCACCACAGGGGGACGACACTGAAGCTTTCTTT.

The chain uses TRBV10-3 and TRBJ2-7; the D gene is possibly TRBD2 (5 bases). CDR1 and CDR2 from the germline V gene are ENHRY and SYGVKD. Trimming stripped 4 bases from V and 7 bases from J, with 17 bases between. CDR3 size: 14 residues. DNA of the CDR3: TGTGCCATCAGTGGGGGAGCCTTAAGTGGGGAGCAGTACTTC. Protein sequence: CAISGGALSGEQYF.

The J gene is TRBJ2-2, the V gene TRBV28, with 10 positions matching TRBD1. Trimming at V came to 3 bases and at J to 5 bases, leaving 6 bases not matched to a gene. The germline CDR1 and CDR2 sequences are MDHEN and SYDVKM. The CDR3 covers 16 residues. Here the CDR3 DNA reads TGTGCCAGCAGTTTTCCGGGACAGGGGATGACCGGGGAGCTGTTTTTT. It encodes CASSFPGQGMTGELFF.

V is TRBV30 and J is TRBJ2-3; 10 positions match TRBD1. With 3 bases clipped from V and 4 bases from J, the junction kept 10 bases outside the gene matches. Germline CDR1 and CDR2: GTSNPN and SVGIG (reference sequence). The CDR3 is 16 amino acids. In DNA form, the CDR3 reads TGTGCCTGGAGCAAAGGGGACAGGGGTCCCCCAGATACGCAGTATTTT. Amino acid sequence: CAWSKGDRGPPDTQYF.

This clone was found a few times. The chain uses TRBV2 and TRBJ1-5; D is uncertain. V dropped 3 bases and J dropped 5 bases, with 5 bases sitting between them. This CDR3 has 12 residues. Germline V gives CDR1 SNHLY, CDR2 FYNNEI. The CDR3 sequence: CASSDRDQPQHF. CDR3 nucleotides: TGTGCCAGCAGTGATCGGGATCAGCCCCAGCATTTT. Supplemented by reference TRBV2 and TRBJ1-5, the full variable domain reads EPEVTQTPSHQVTQMGQEVILRCVPISNHLYFYWYRQILGQKVEFLVSFYNNEISEKSEIFDDQFSVERPDGSNFTLKIRSTKLEDSAMYFCASSDRDQPQHFGDGTRLSIL.

This clone has more than one count but fewer than ten. The gene calls are TRBV9 and TRBJ1-3, with D unresolved. CDR1 is SGDLS, CDR2 YYNGEE, per germline. The CDR3 contains 15 residues. Trimming took off 0 bases at V and 0 bases at J, with 7 bases between the two ends. In nucleotides, the CDR3 is TGTGCCAGCAGCGTAGGCCGAAACTCTGGAAACACCATATATTTT. It encodes CASSVGRNSGNTIYF.

The V call is TRBV7-2, the J call TRBJ2-5; 14 nucleotides align to TRBD2. Germline V CDR1 and CDR2: SGHTA, FQGNSA. V shed 4 bases, J shed 5 bases, and the junction held 6 bases outside the gene matches. The CDR3 length is 16 residues. In DNA form, the CDR3 reads TGTGCCAGCAGCTCGGGACTAGCGGGAGCGTTTGAGACCCAGTACTTC. This encodes CASSSGLAGAFETQYF.

Only one count was recorded for this clone. This rearrangement joins TRBV18 to TRBJ1-5; no reliable D call. This CDR3 has 12 amino acids. The germline V gene has CDR1 KGHSH and CDR2 LQKENI. V lost 2 bases and J 4 bases, leaving 3 bases between the germline ends. CDR3 sequence: CASSPGNQPQHF. CDR3 DNA: TGTGCCAGCTCACCAGGGAATCAGCCCCAGCATTTT.

The rearrangement links TRBV4-1 to TRBJ2-7; weak D call: TRBD1 (6 bases). Between the trimmed V and J ends, which lost 1 base and 2 bases, there was a span of 12 bases. CDR1 and CDR2 (germline): MGHRA, YSYEKL. The CDR3 spans 15 residues. The CDR3, as DNA: TGCGCCAGCAGCCAAGGACAGGAGTTCCCCTACGAGCAGTACTTC. Its protein is CASSQGQEFPYEQYF.

The genes are TRBV29-1 and TRBJ1-2, with 10 bases identical to TRBD1. Germline CDR1 and CDR2: SQVTM and ANQGSEA. J was trimmed by 8 bases and V by 7 bases; bases with no gene match: 7. The CDR3 consists of 12 residues. Written as DNA, the CDR3 is TGCAGCGGAACGACAGGGGGCGCGGGCTACACCTTC. Translating it yields CSGTTGGAGYTF.

The gene calls are TRBV4-1 and TRBJ2-1; 8 nucleotides agree with TRBD2. Germline V gene lookup returns CDR1 MGHRA and CDR2 YSYEKL. The CDR3 contains 16 residues. V shed 0 bases and J 3 bases; nucleotides not matched to a gene: 4. This CDR3 reads CASSQDIAGLYNEQFF. DNA for the CDR3: TGCGCCAGCAGCCAAGATATAGCGGGACTCTACAATGAGCAGTTCTTC.

V is TRBV27 and J is TRBJ2-1, with D possibly being TRBD1 or TRBD2 (5 bases each). CDR1 and CDR2 (germline): MNHEY, SMNVEV (reference sequence). CDR3 size: 14 residues. Deletions cut 4 bases from V and 6 bases from J, with 13 bases between. CDR3 sequence (DNA): TGTGCCAGCAGTTACTCCCAGGGAGCCAATGAGCAGTTCTTC. Residues: CASSYSQGANEQFF.

This chain uses TRBV7-9 with TRBJ2-3; a weak D match, TRBD1 (5 bases). This CDR3 region has 16 residues. Germline-derived CDR1 and CDR2 are SEHNR and FQNEAQ (reference sequence). The V end was cut by 5 bases, the J end by 0 bases, with 15 bases between. The CDR3 DNA sequence: TGTGCCAGCAGCCGACAGACGATTACTAGCACAGATACGCAGTATTTT. This sequence encodes CASSRQTITSTDTQYF.

CDR3 sequence reads: CASSHGTDISQPQHF. CDR3 bases: TGTGCCAGCAGCCACGGGACAGATATTTCTCAGCCCCAGCATTTT. This rearrangement joins TRBV11-2 to TRBJ1-5; 7 nucleotides align to TRBD1. V lost 5 bases and J lost 6; bases outside the gene matches: 10. From germline, CDR1 is SGHAT and CDR2 FQNNGV. This CDR3 has 15 residues.